The TCR beta chain described here comes from a study of blood T cell repertoires in COVID-19 (dated by TCRdb to the early 2020s). About the study as a whole: Collaborator samples came from the United States, Italy and Spain and covered acute and convalescent phases of COVID-19. The sample metadata nearly always contained a de-identified subject ID, COVID-19 status, age in years and sex. Subjects who had been exposed to COVID-19, were actively infected with it, or had recovered from it provided the deeply sampled blood TCRbeta repertoires that made up the dataset. The prospective study material was composed of cDNA or gDNA derived from T cells, B-cell-depleted T cells, or PBMCs. Where available, HLA class I and class II types were taken from metadata supplied by the sample provider and were not determined by assay-based typing. The repertoires were released in a freely available public database intended as a resource for research on the immune response to SARS-CoV-2. Samples came from the ongoing ImmuneRACE study (first 160 participants) plus 1,254 subjects from 6 global collaborators. General study outcomes and caveats: The quantity of clinical and demographic metadata differed by source and by participant and was supplied without curation.

Turning to this clone: Its antigen is not yet known. Within one base of it there is no much larger clone, and no base qualities were kept.

There are 17 amino acids in the CDR3, from cysteine to phenylalanine inclusive. Solely the CDR3 DNA is kept, with 51 bases framed from the first base. Clipping removes 3 bases from V and 3 bases from J, with 10 as the unmatched junction base count. CDR1 and CDR2 are drawn from the germline V gene: SGHTA, FQGTGA. Collaborating institutions collected whole blood in K2EDTA tubes following their own protocols. For TCRbeta analysis, collaborator samples were shipped as frozen whole blood, as isolated PBMCs, or as DNA extracted from either sample type. TCRbeta CDR3 regions were amplified from genomic DNA using the immunoSEQ Assay, a bias-controlled multiplex PCR. As for the original processing: Within the assay, amplification of reference gene primers was used to estimate how many nucleated cells each sample contained. Sequence reads were collapsed and filtered to measure the absolute abundance of every unique TCRbeta CDR3 rearrangement. For each sample, productive Simpson clonality was calculated as the square root of Simpson's diversity index across productive rearrangements. TCRdb limited this immuneACCESS table to in-frame rearrangements with V and J called. A share of clones is missing; checked studies link under half to unresolved V genes, and the rest is unexplained. That table furnishes V, J and clone size, whereas the DNA furnished D and trimming. The sample table records roughly 320,000 clones; 85% of these occur just once. About 7% of the sample belongs to the ten largest clones.

This sequence uses TRBV7-3 and TRBJ2-3, and TRBD1 aligns with 9 junction nucleotides. Sequencing was performed on peripheral blood. This clonotype originated in a human donor in a cohort sampled during active COVID-19. In nucleotides, the sequence is TGTGCCAGCAGCTTGAGTTCAGGGACAGGGTTTACAGATACGCAGTATTTT. The translation is CASSLSSGTGFTDTQYF.